A selection of T cell receptor beta chains follows, all from one sample in a study of CD8+ T cells in alopecia areata. TCRdb keeps only in-frame clones here, not all; method: immunoSEQ multiplex PCR. The sample consists of roughly 120,000 clones, roughly 60% of them appearing once. Sequenced here: CD8+ T cells sorted from blood, sampled at week 4, from a patient treated with tofacitinib. These receptors came from a human donor with alopecia areata. CDR3s include the opening cysteine and the closing phenylalanine or tryptophan. Fields, in order: J gene, clone size, D gene, V gene, CDR3 DNA, CDR3 protein. D genes are given only for firm matches. Some rows mark clone size as missing; the rest say once, few, many or name a class of expanded clone.

>TRBJ2-7|few|TRBD2|TRBV29-1
TGCAGCGCCGGTGGGGGGGACGAGCAGTACTTC
CSAGGGDEQYF
>TRBJ2-7|-|-|TRBV29-1
TGCAGCGTTGGCCCCGGACTTTCTTCCTACGAGCAGTACTTC
CSVGPGLSSYEQYF
>TRBJ1-1|-|-|TRBV6-5
TGTGCCAGCACTCCGGCAGCGGGGGGAAGGACTGAAGCTTTCTTT
CASTPAAGGRTEAFF
>TRBJ2-7|-|TRBD1|TRBV29-1
TGCAGCGTTGATGGTCAGGGGGCTCCCTACGAGCAGTACTTC
CSVDGQGAPYEQYF
>TRBJ2-7|-|-|TRBV6-5
TGTGCCACCATGGGGGCCGGATTCTACGAGCAGTACTTC
CATMGAGFYEQYF
>TRBJ2-3|-|TRBD1|TRBV5-4
TGTGCCAGCAGCTTAACCGGACAGGGGATGAATACGCAGTATTTT
CASSLTGQGMNTQYF
>TRBJ1-2|once|-|TRBV29-1
TGCAGCGTTGTCAACGACGCGGTCGGCTACACCTTC
CSVVNDAVGYTF
>TRBJ1-2|once|TRBD1|TRBV7-9
TGTGCCAGCAGCGGGACAGATCCCTATGGCTACACCTTC
CASSGTDPYGYTF
>TRBJ2-2|few|-|TRBV27
TGTGCCAGCACCCCCGGCAGGGGGAACACCGGGGAGCTGTTTTTT
CASTPGRGNTGELFF
>TRBJ1-1|few|-|TRBV29-1
TGCAGCGTTGTCGCCGAGGGGTTGAACACTGAAGCTTTCTTT
CSVVAEGLNTEAFF
>TRBJ1-3|-|-|TRBV30
TGTGCCTGGAATGGGGGGCGCGGAAACACCATATATTTT
CAWNGGRGNTIYF
>TRBJ1-2|-|-|TRBV29-1
TGCAGCGTTGAGAGGATGGCAGGGACTAACTATGGCTACACCTTC
CSVERMAGTNYGYTF
>TRBJ2-7|-|-|TRBV7-9
TGTGCCAGCAGCTCCTACCTCTACGAGCAGTACTTC
CASSSYLYEQYF
>TRBJ2-7|-|TRBD1|TRBV30
TGTGCCTGGGATACCGGGACAGGGGATGAGCAGTACTTC
CAWDTGTGDEQYF
>TRBJ2-5|few|TRBD1|TRBV6-5
TGTGCCAGCAGTGCGGGACAGGCCCAAGAGACCCAGTACTTC
CASSAGQAQETQYF
>TRBJ1-5|-|TRBD1|TRBV2
TGTGCCACAGGGGGTCTTAGCAATCAGCCCCAGCATTTT
CATGGLSNQPQHF
>TRBJ2-3|few|-|TRBV30
TGTGCCTGGGGCACAGGGGACTACACAGATACGCAGTATTTT
CAWGTGDYTDTQYF
>TRBJ1-2|-|-|TRBV30
TGTGCCTGGAGTGTAGGTGGGTCCGATGGCTACACCTTC
CAWSVGGSDGYTF
>TRBJ2-5|-|TRBD2|TRBV7-2
TGTGCCAGCAGCTTAGCCTGGGCTAGCGGGGAAGAGACCCAGTACTTC
CASSLAWASGEETQYF
>TRBJ2-2|few|TRBD1|TRBV7-9
TGTGCCAGCAGCTTACCGACAGGCCGGGACAGGGAGTACACCGGGGAGCTGTTTTTT
CASSLPTGRDREYTGELFF
>TRBJ1-1|-|TRBD1|TRBV5-1
TGCGCCAGCAGCCCGGGCAGGGGGGCCACTGAAGCTTTCTTT
CASSPGRGATEAFF
>TRBJ2-3|-|TRBD2|TRBV30
TGTGCCTGGAACCCGACTAGCGGGGGATCCGATACGCAGTATTTT
CAWNPTSGGSDTQYF
>TRBJ1-5|-|TRBD1|TRBV7-9
TGTGCCAGCAGCTCCCTAGACTCGGACAGGGTGAAGCAGCCCCAGCATTTT
CASSSLDSDRVKQPQHF
>TRBJ1-1|-|-|TRBV6-8
TGTGCCAGCAGTTATGCAGAGGCTTTCTTT
CASSYAEAFF
>TRBJ1-2|-|-|TRBV29-1
TGCAGCGTTGAGGCGGACTATGGCTACACCTTC
CSVEADYGYTF
>TRBJ2-1|-|TRBD2|TRBV4-1
TGCGCCAGCAGCCAGCTTTACGGAATTCGGGAGGGGACAAATGAGCAGTTCTTC
CASSQLYGIREGTNEQFF
>TRBJ1-6|few|-|TRBV4-3
TGCGCCAGCAGCCAAGATCTAGGGGGTTGGTCACCCCTCCACTTT
CASSQDLGGWSPLHF
>TRBJ1-5|-|-|TRBV4-1
TGCGCCAGCAGCCATTCAGGCTATCGGCCCCAGCATTTT
CASSHSGYRPQHF
>TRBJ2-3|once|-|TRBV27
TGTGCCGCGGCAAGTCACCTCGACCCAGATACGCAGTATTTT
CAAASHLDPDTQYF
>TRBJ2-3|once|TRBD2|TRBV6-6
TGTGCCAGCAGTTACTTGGCGGGGGGGCGAGATACGCAGTATTTT
CASSYLAGGRDTQYF
>TRBJ2-1|-|-|TRBV7-9
TGTGCCAGCAGCTTACGGACAGCAGATTTAAGCTCCTACAATGAGCAGTTCTTC
CASSLRTADLSSYNEQFF
>TRBJ1-1|-|-|TRBV5-5
TGTGCCAGCAGCTTTTGGGGGGGCATGAACACTGAAGCTTTCTTT
CASSFWGGMNTEAFF
>TRBJ1-2|-|-|TRBV13
TGTGCCTCAAGGAGAGGAGCGGACTATGGCTACACCTTC
CASRRGADYGYTF
>TRBJ1-2|-|-|TRBV29-1
TGCAGCGTTGAAGATCGAGGGGTGGGCGGCTACACCTTC
CSVEDRGVGGYTF
>TRBJ2-7|-|TRBD1|TRBV29-1
TGCAGCGTGGAAGGACAGGGTCACGAGCAGTACTTC
CSVEGQGHEQYF
>TRBJ2-3|-|-|TRBV30
TGTGCCTGGGCGTCTCAGGCAGATACGCAGTATTTT
CAWASQADTQYF
>TRBJ2-1|few|TRBD2|TRBV11-2
TGTGCCAGCAGCCTCAATAGCGGGGGGAATAATGAGCAGTTCTTC
CASSLNSGGNNEQFF
>TRBJ2-5|-|-|TRBV11-2
TGTGCCAGCAGCTTGGTAGTCCGGGGAGAGACCCAGTACTTC
CASSLVVRGETQYF
>TRBJ1-4|-|TRBD1|TRBV29-1
TGCAGCGCCCTAGGACAGGAGAATGAAAAACTGTTTTTT
CSALGQENEKLFF
>TRBJ2-7|-|TRBD2|TRBV2
TGTGCCAGCAGTCCTAGCGGGGGCCTCTCCTACGAGCAGTACTTC
CASSPSGGLSYEQYF
>TRBJ2-2|-|-|TRBV30
TGTGCCTGGAGTGTAGGCAGTCCCGGGGAGCTGTTTTTT
CAWSVGSPGELFF
>TRBJ2-1|-|TRBD2|TRBV30
TGTGCCTGGTGGAGCGGGGGGACCAATGAGCAGTTCTTC
CAWWSGGTNEQFF
>TRBJ2-5|-|-|TRBV27
TGTGCCAGCAGTGTCTGGGGGCGGGGAGAGACCCAGTACTTC
CASSVWGRGETQYF
>TRBJ2-5|few|TRBD2|TRBV9
TGTGCCAGCAGCGTAGAGGGGCTAGCGGGGGAGACCCAGTACTTC
CASSVEGLAGETQYF
>TRBJ2-1|-|TRBD1|TRBV6-5
TGTGCCAGCAGTCCCGGACAGGGGGCTGAGCAGTTCTTC
CASSPGQGAEQFF
>TRBJ2-2|-|-|TRBV6-1
TGTGCCAGCAGTGAAAGGACCGGGGAGCTGTTTTTT
CASSERTGELFF
>TRBJ2-6|-|-|TRBV2
TGTGCCACCCTGTTTTTGGCGCACTCTGGGGCCAACGTCCTGACTTTC
CATLFLAHSGANVLTF
>TRBJ2-2|-|TRBD2|TRBV29-1
TGCAGCGTCCCGGGGGGAACCGGGGAGCTGTTTTTT
CSVPGGTGELFF
>TRBJ2-1|-|-|TRBV5-1
TGCGCCAGCAGCTTGGTTGGCAGGGGTGATGAGCAGTTCTTC
CASSLVGRGDEQFF
>TRBJ2-5|-|-|TRBV23-1
TGCGCCAGCTATACCACAGGGAGCGAAGAGACCCAGTACTTC
CASYTTGSEETQYF
>TRBJ2-7|-|-|TRBV7-8
TGTGCCAGCAGCTGGACAGCCTACGAGCAGTACTTC
CASSWTAYEQYF